This TCR beta chain originates from a study of beta chain features in type 1 diabetes. The study's findings and limits: Possibly, sequencing cDNA over-represented cells that had high TCR expression levels. Among type 1 diabetes patients, VDJ junctions had fewer insertions and more deletions.

As regards this clone: Its antigen remains unidentified.

The CDR3 consists of 14 residues. Trimming removed 7 bases from V and 5 bases from J, with 17 bases in between. Germline CDR1 reads MNHEY; CDR2 reads SVGAGI. Every isolated RNA sample was fully reverse transcribed, so sequencing captured expressed TCRB transcripts. Measured with immunoSEQ multiplex PCR; TCRdb has only the in-frame clones, and not every one. This sample has hundreds of thousands of clones, with around 13% found just once. Sequencing was performed on naive CD4+ T cells from blood. This rearrangement joins TRBV6-5 to TRBJ1-1; D is possibly TRBD1 (5 bases). This TCR was recovered from a man aged 25-45 years in good health. The CDR3 bases are TGTGCCAGCACACTGGCACGACAGTCGACTGAAGCTTTCTTT. Translated, it gives CASTLARQSTEAFF.